Below are 32 T cell receptor beta chains sequenced from a single sample in a study of blood T cell repertoires in COVID-19. TCRdb's copy holds only in-frame clones and misses some; the assay was immunoSEQ multiplex PCR. The data show around 240,000 clones, with around 86% seen just once and approximately 3% held by the top ten. The sample was peripheral blood. These receptor sequences come from a woman aged 30 to 39 who had recovered from COVID-19.

The chain has TRBV5-4 and TRBJ2-1, with D hard to call. Germline CDR1 and CDR2: SGHNT and YYREEE (reference sequence). Between the trimmed V and J ends, which lost 0 bases and 5 bases, there was a span of 6 bases. The length of the CDR3 is 13 residues. CDR3: CASSLDFHNEQFF. In DNA form, the CDR3 reads TGTGCCAGCAGCTTGGACTTCCACAATGAGCAGTTCTTC.

This clone was picked up one time. This chain uses TRBV10-2 with TRBJ2-2; tentatively, D is TRBD2 (6 bases). V was cut by 4 bases and J by 2 bases, with 11 bases left in between. CDR1 and CDR2 (germline): WSHSY, SAAADI. CDR3 size: 15 residues. CDR3: CASSVVAVNTGELFF. CDR3 in DNA: TGCGCCAGCAGTGTAGTAGCGGTTAACACCGGGGAGCTGTTTTTT.

The V gene is TRBV19, the J gene TRBJ1-1; the match to TRBD1 covers 9 bases. V dropped 1 base and J dropped 5; count of bases not matched to a gene: 5. The V gene's germline CDR1 is LNHDA and CDR2 SQIVND (reference sequence). There are 15 residues in the CDR3. The CDR3 DNA follows: TGTGCCAGTAGTATAGGTGGGACAGGGAAGACTGAAGCTTTCTTT. Protein product: CASSIGGTGKTEAFF.

This chain joins TRBV19 and TRBJ2-7; TRBD1 matches 7 bases. CDR1 LNHDA and CDR2 SQIVND come from the germline V gene (reference sequence). Trimming at V came to 5 bases and at J to 2 bases, leaving 3 bases not matched to a gene. The CDR3 contains 13 residues. The CDR3 region has the DNA TGTGCCAGTAGTCCGACAGGGACCTACGAGCAGTACTTC. Its protein product is CASSPTGTYEQYF.

The chain carries TRBV6-5 and TRBJ1-1; D may be TRBD1 (6 bases). V was clipped by 7 bases and J by 6 bases, with 15 bases between them. CDR1 MNHEY and CDR2 SVGAGI come from the germline V gene. There are 13 residues in the CDR3. CDR3 DNA: TGTGCCAGCAATCAGGGGTGGTACGCTGAAGCTTTCTTT. The encoded protein is CASNQGWYAEAFF.

The chain links TRBV9 to TRBJ1-1; 9 nucleotides match TRBD1. V gave up 1 base and J gave up 6 bases; unmatched junction bases: 13. Germline CDR1 and CDR2: SGDLS and YYNGEE. This CDR3 is 17 amino acids long. The CDR3 DNA is TGTGCCAGCAGCGTACCCCCTTGGACAGGGGAAAACGCTGAAGCTTTCTTT. This encodes CASSVPPWTGENAEAFF.

This clone has a handful of counts. This chain joins TRBV9 and TRBJ2-1; a weak D match, TRBD2 (6 bases). The CDR3 consists of 11 residues. Germline lookup yields CDR1 SGDLS and CDR2 YYNGEE. V lost 3 bases, J lost 8 bases, and 6 bases lay in between. The CDR3 region has the DNA TGTGCCAGCAGCGGGGACTATGAGCAGTTCTTC. It specifies CASSGDYEQFF.

CDR3 amino acids: CASRDSSTDTQYF. The DNA of the CDR3 is TGTGCCAGCCGGGACTCGAGCACAGATACGCAGTATTTT. The V call is TRBV12-3 or TRBV12-4, the J call TRBJ2-3; a weak D match, TRBD2 (6 bases). CDR3 size: 13 residues. V shed 8 bases and J shed 0 bases, with 9 bases lying between them.

The J gene is TRBJ1-1, the V gene TRBV25-1; 10 nucleotides line up with TRBD1. This CDR3 comprises 12 residues. Germline CDR1 and CDR2: MGHDK and SYGVNS. V dropped 5 bases and J dropped 8; count of bases not matched to a gene: 2. DNA for the CDR3: TGTGCCAGCAGTAAGACAGGGGGCGAAGCTTTCTTT. It yields the protein CASSKTGGEAFF.

This clone was seen a single time. V gene TRBV5-4 combines with J gene TRBJ2-2, with 9 bases fitting TRBD1. V shed 1 base and J 4 bases; nucleotides not matched to a gene: 8. The CDR3 runs 17 residues. Germline V gene data show CDR1 as SGHNT and CDR2 as YYREEE (reference sequence). This CDR3 reads CASSLLIGTGFTGELFF. Written as DNA, the CDR3 is TGTGCCAGCAGCTTGTTAATTGGGACAGGGTTCACCGGGGAGCTGTTTTTT.

The rearrangement links TRBV7-9 to TRBJ1-1; 8 nucleotides align to TRBD1. CDR1 and CDR2 (germline): SEHNR, FQNEAQ (reference sequence). The CDR3 is 17 residues long. Trimming at V came to 6 bases and at J to 1 base, leaving 13 bases not matched to a gene. The CDR3: CASSPQGAKWKNTEAFF. CDR3 bases: TGTGCCAGCAGTCCCCAGGGGGCGAAATGGAAGAACACTGAAGCTTTCTTT.

The J gene is TRBJ1-2, the V gene TRBV12-3 or TRBV12-4; 7 positions agree with TRBD1. CDR3 size: 13 residues. The V gene end was trimmed by 3 bases and the J gene end by 6 bases; junction bases not matched to a gene: 4. CDR3 DNA sequence: TGTGCCAGCAGTTTTCGACAGGGTAATGGCTACACCTTC. Amino acids: CASSFRQGNGYTF.

This chain joins TRBV11-3 and TRBJ2-1; 9 positions match TRBD1. The trim removed 1 base at V and 6 bases at J, leaving 4 bases unmatched. This CDR3 contains 15 residues. Germline values: CDR1 SGHNT, CDR2 YENEEA. The CDR3 nucleotides read TGTGCCAGCAGCTTAGGGTCGACAGGGGGCAATGAGCAGTTCTTC. Translation gives CASSLGSTGGNEQFF.

The chain is built from TRBV9 and TRBJ2-3; no definite D call. Germline assignment: CDR1 SGDLS and CDR2 YYNGEE. CDR3 length: 16 amino acids. Trimming took 0 bases from V and 3 from J, leaving 14 bases between them. This CDR3 reads CASSVGPTQQTDTQYF. The CDR3 nucleotides read TGTGCCAGCAGCGTAGGTCCCACACAGCAGACAGATACGCAGTATTTT.

This clone was seen just once. The chain has TRBV5-4 and TRBJ2-1, with TRBD2 matching over 10 bases. This CDR3 is built from 15 residues. V shed 4 bases, J shed 3 bases, and the junction held 4 bases outside the gene matches. CDR1 SGHNT and CDR2 YYREEE come from the germline V gene (reference sequence). The CDR3 loop is CASSPPSGGYNEQFF. The CDR3 DNA reads TGTGCCAGCAGCCCACCTAGCGGGGGCTACAATGAGCAGTTCTTC.

The chain employs TRBV27 and TRBJ1-2; TRBD1 might be the D (5 bases). Germline V gives CDR1 MNHEY, CDR2 SMNVEV (reference sequence). V lost 5 bases and J lost 0, with 19 bases in between. CDR3 length: 17 amino acids. The CDR3 spells CASSTRGGSSTNYGYTF. As DNA, the CDR3 is TGTGCCAGCAGTACCCGGGGGGGGAGCTCCACTAACTATGGCTACACCTTC.

The gene calls are TRBV4-2 and TRBJ1-1; TRBD1 might be the D (5 bases). Trimming cost V 2 bases and J 4 bases, with 17 bases left between them. Germline lookup yields CDR1 LGHNA and CDR2 YNFKEQ. CDR3 length: 16 residues. The CDR3 sequence is CASSQNPGEGGTEAFF. The DNA for the CDR3 is TGTGCCAGCAGCCAAAATCCGGGGGAAGGTGGCACTGAAGCTTTCTTT.

V usage is TRBV6-1 and J usage is TRBJ1-5, with TRBD1 matching 7 bases. The germline CDR1 and CDR2 sequences are MNHNS and SASEGT. The CDR3 is 15 amino acids. The V segment lost 1 base and the J segment 4 bases; nucleotides outside the gene matches: 4. The CDR3 DNA follows: TGTGCCAGCAGTGAAGAACAGGGGAAAAATCAGCCCCAGCATTTT. Translating it yields CASSEEQGKNQPQHF.

The rearrangement links TRBV7-9 to TRBJ2-1; 9 nucleotides align to TRBD1. CDR3 size: 15 residues. Germline V CDR1 and CDR2: SEHNR, FQNEAQ (reference sequence). V was pared by 2 bases and J by 6 bases, with 5 bases of the junction left unmatched. This CDR3 is CASSLRTGVSNEQFF. The CDR3 nucleotides read TGTGCCAGCAGCTTAAGGACAGGGGTGAGCAATGAGCAGTTCTTC. Variable domain in full (rest from reference TRBV7-9 and TRBJ2-1): DTGVSQNPRHKITKRGQNVTFRCDPISEHNRLYWYRQTLGQGPEFLTYFQNEAQLEKSRLLSDRFSAERPKGSFSTLEIQRTEQGDSAMYLCASSLRTGVSNEQFFGPGTRLTVL.

This clone was detected only a few times. The chain employs TRBV2 and TRBJ2-2; 9 bases line up with TRBD1. Germline CDR1 is SNHLY and CDR2 is FYNNEI. V lost 7 bases to trimming and J lost 4 bases; unmatched junction nucleotides: 4. This CDR3 comprises 14 residues. The CDR3 DNA sequence: TGTGCCAGCATCGAGGGACAGGGCACCGGGGAGCTGTTTTTT. It yields the protein CASIEGQGTGELFF.

The genes are TRBV19 and TRBJ2-2; TRBD1 matches at 8 bases. The CDR3 totals 14 residues. Unmatched junction bases numbered 5, after V lost 9 bases and J lost 2 bases. Germline lookup yields CDR1 LNHDA and CDR2 SQIVND (reference sequence). This chain's CDR3 is CASLGQGNTGELFF. CDR3 nucleotides: TGTGCCAGCCTCGGACAGGGTAACACCGGGGAGCTGTTTTTT.

The chain recombines TRBV2 with TRBJ2-7; 8 positions agree with TRBD2. The J segment lost 7 bases and the V segment lost 8 bases, leaving 19 bases of the junction unmatched. The CDR3 consists of 16 residues. Germline values: CDR1 SNHLY, CDR2 FYNNEI. CDR3 in DNA: TGTGCCAGCCTGGCCGGGGGGGGGCTCTCCTCTGGAGAGCAGTACTTC. Its translation is CASLAGGGLSSGEQYF. Supplemented by reference TRBV2 and TRBJ2-7, the full variable domain reads EPEVTQTPSHQVTQMGQEVILRCVPISNHLYFYWYRQILGQKVEFLVSFYNNEISEKSEIFDDQFSVERPDGSNFTLKIRSTKLEDSAMYFCASLAGGGLSSGEQYFGPGTRLTVT.

The chain recombines TRBV5-1 with TRBJ2-3; TRBD1 agrees at 11 bases. Germline V gene data show CDR1 as SGHRS and CDR2 as YFSETQ. Trimming cost V 2 bases and J 5 bases; bases outside gene matches: 7. The CDR3 consists of 16 residues. The CDR3: CASSLSGQGAGDTQYF. CDR3 DNA sequence: TGCGCCAGCAGCTTAAGTGGACAGGGGGCGGGAGATACGCAGTATTTT.

This chain uses TRBV11-2 with TRBJ2-5; the D gene is possibly TRBD2 (6 bases). Germline V lookup: CDR1 SGHAT, CDR2 FQNNGV. V lost 1 base to trimming and J lost 4 bases, with 13 bases between them. The CDR3 is made up of 15 amino acids. The CDR3 nucleotides are TGTGCCAGCAGCTTAGGAGACCTAGCGAGAGAGACCCAGTACTTC. Amino acid sequence: CASSLGDLARETQYF.

This sequence joins TRBV7-2 and TRBJ2-7, with D perhaps matching TRBD1 (5 bases). Germline V gene data show CDR1 as SGHTA and CDR2 as FQGNSA. The CDR3 is 14 amino acids. The V end was cut by 8 bases, the J end by 0 bases, with 14 bases between. The CDR3 DNA reads TGTGCCAGCCGCAACCAGGGTTTCTCCTACGAGCAGTACTTC. Translated, it gives CASRNQGFSYEQYF.

The chain employs TRBV19 and TRBJ1-1, with D perhaps TRBD1 (6 bases). CDR1 is LNHDA and CDR2 is SQIVND in the germline V gene (reference sequence). Trimming stripped 3 bases from V and 11 bases from J, with 16 bases between. CDR3 length equals 13 residues. CDR3 sequence (DNA): TGTGCCAGTAGTATCGTTCCAGCAGGGGAGGCTTTCTTT. Its translation is CASSIVPAGEAFF.

The chain recombines TRBV6-1 with TRBJ2-7; 7 nucleotides align to TRBD2. This CDR3 contains 16 residues. The germline gives CDR1 MNHNS, CDR2 SASEGT. V lost 2 bases and J lost 0; bases outside the gene matches: 7. The CDR3 reads CASSEQMRGTSYEQYF. In DNA, the CDR3 is TGTGCCAGCAGTGAACAAATGCGGGGGACCTCCTACGAGCAGTACTTC.

The rearrangement uses TRBV4-1 and TRBJ2-7, with 7 bases identical to TRBD1. V was pared by 1 base and J by 2 bases, with 8 bases of the junction left unmatched. Germline V gene lookup returns CDR1 MGHRA and CDR2 YSYEKL. The CDR3 totals 16 residues. The CDR3 loop is CASSQGQGPLTYEQYF. CDR3 DNA sequence: TGCGCCAGCAGCCAAGGACAGGGCCCGCTCACCTACGAGCAGTACTTC.

The chain couples TRBV7-2 to TRBJ1-1; D gene ambiguous. The CDR3 runs to 13 residues. V dropped 1 base and J dropped 11 bases, with 14 bases sitting between them. Germline V lookup: CDR1 SGHTA, CDR2 FQGNSA. CDR3: CASSLGGLMDAFF. CDR3 nucleotide sequence: TGTGCCAGCAGCTTAGGAGGGTTGATGGATGCTTTCTTT. The full variable domain, in which reference TRBV7-2 and TRBJ1-1 provide the parts outside the CDR3, is GAGVSQSPSNKVTEKGKDVELRCDPISGHTALYWYRQSLGQGLEFLIYFQGNSAPDKSGLPSDRFSAERTGGSVSTLTIQRTQQEDSAVYLCASSLGGLMDAFFGQGTRLTVV.

The chain has TRBV5-1 and TRBJ2-4, with D possibly matching TRBD2 (6 bases). CDR3 length equals 14 residues. From germline, CDR1 is SGHRS and CDR2 YFSETQ. The V end was cut by 7 bases, the J end by 6 bases, with 17 bases between. The CDR3 region is CASRWDSGGNIQYF. As DNA, the CDR3 is TGCGCCAGCCGCTGGGACTCCGGTGGAAACATTCAGTACTTC.

The rearrangement joins TRBV3-1 (or the pseudogene TRBV3-2) to TRBJ2-1; 9 positions agree with TRBD1. Germline values: CDR1 LGHDT, CDR2 YNNKEL (reference sequence). V trimming: 3 bases; J trimming: 6 bases; junction bases outside the gene matches: 6. There are 15 residues in the CDR3. DNA for the CDR3: TGTGCCAGCAGCCATACATCGACAGGGGGCAATGAGCAGTTCTTC. Residues: CASSHTSTGGNEQFF.

The V call is TRBV12-3 or TRBV12-4, the J call TRBJ2-5; D unclear. CDR3 size: 12 residues. V shed 5 bases and J shed 5 bases, with 9 bases lying between them. The CDR3 loop is CASSPTTETQYF. CDR3 nucleotides: TGTGCCAGCAGTCCAACAACCGAGACCCAGTACTTC.